This TCR beta chain came from a study of cytomegalovirus exposure and HLA in healthy donors listed by TCRdb under 2017. At the level of the whole study: According to a later analysis, the approximately 120 validation repertoires were produced on the same platform as the roughly 700 repertoires of the first cohort. The study was designed to test whether signatures of past pathogen exposure could be identified by cataloging public T cell receptors. In addition to the first cohort of 650 to 800 subjects, a separate validation cohort of approximately 130 different subjects was used. To predict cytomegalovirus infection status, the study combined high-throughput TCR immunosequencing, statistical association of individual TCRs with disease status, and machine learning.

Study-wide findings and limitations: In vitro tests confirmed that three of the cytomegalovirus-associated TCR beta chains recognize cytomegalovirus antigens. The classifier was reported to diagnose cytomegalovirus status with high specificity and sensitivity in both the original cohort and the validation cohort. According to the authors, the approach could potentially be generalized to other disease states and immunological phenotypes. The study listed approximately 160 TCR beta chains as associated with cytomegalovirus. The validation cohort had no HLA typing available for a later analysis, so co-occurrence within that cohort was assessed over all 120 or so repertoires. In a later analysis, TCRs clustered in the first cohort were found to also tend to co-occur in the 120 or so validation repertoires, with over 90% of cluster scores above 0. Across donors, most TCR sequences were observed very rarely, whereas some public TCRs were present in many individuals.

Details on this clone: The target of this receptor is not known. Base qualities are not at hand, and no much larger clone is one base apart.

Library prep was done by the immunoSEQ multiplex PCR assay. On the authors' methods: A statistical classification framework was developed to diagnose cytomegalovirus status using the catalog of TCR beta chain sequences. Here the immuneACCESS table is served through TCRdb, limited to in-frame sequences with V and J called. Missing clones are a known gap in these copies; in checked studies unresolved V genes cover under half, and the rest lacks a known reason. D and trimming were read from the DNA, whereas the V and J calls and clone size are those reported in that table. Present in this sample are 110,000 to 150,000 clones, approximately 90% of which were seen just once. About 0.65% of the sample is in the top ten clones. The CDR3 spans 13 residues, from the cysteine through the phenylalanine. The kept DNA is CDR3 alone, 39 bases in frame from the first base. V and J lose 6 bases and 7 bases, and a span of 15 bases separates them. The germline V gene encodes CDR1 PRHDT and CDR2 FYEKMQ (reference sequence).

The donors belonged to the validation cohort of 90 to 150 subjects, which was separate from the 666-subject first cohort. Sequenced sample: PBMCs. The chain couples TRBV13 to TRBJ1-1; the D gene is perhaps TRBD1, from 5 matching bases. The TCR sequence derives from a young man in good health and CMV-seronegative. For the CDR3, the sequence is CASRNRRGDEAFF. The nucleotide sequence reads TGTGCCAGCAGAAACAGGAGGGGTGATGAAGCTTTCTTT.